This entry lists 8 T cell receptor beta chains sequenced from one sample in a study of early T cells in non-severe SARS-CoV-2 infection. TCRdb reprocessed the 5' RACE reads with MiXCR, giving one entry per CDR3 protein. The data hold under 85,000 distinct CDR3 sequences, with 9.5% observed a single time. The specimen sequenced was whole blood. These receptors were taken from an adult who was a healthcare worker with PCR-confirmed SARS-CoV-2 infection or an uninfected control (not recorded which).

V and J are TRBV7-2 and TRBJ2-2; D not certain. This CDR3 region has 13 residues. The germline CDR1 and CDR2 sequences are SGHTA and FQGNSA. V was trimmed by 0 bases and J by 7 bases, leaving 6 bases between them. DNA of the CDR3: TGTGCCAGCAGCTTAGCGTGGAACGGGGAGCTGTTTTTT. The encoded protein is CASSLAWNGELFF.

This clonotype was seen a handful of times. This rearrangement joins TRBV5-5 to TRBJ1-1; D call uncertain. The CDR3 length is 11 residues. V dropped 0 bases and J dropped 7 bases, with 4 bases sitting between them. The germline CDR1 and CDR2 sequences are SGHKS and YYEKEE (reference sequence). For the CDR3, the DNA is TGTGCCAGCAGCTTGGACAGTGAAGCTTTCTTT. It yields the protein CASSLDSEAFF.

The rearrangement links TRBV30 to TRBJ2-7; unclear D gene. Germline V lookup: CDR1 GTSNPN, CDR2 SVGIG (reference sequence). The V and J ends lost 3 bases and 3 bases respectively, with 9 bases between them. The CDR3 consists of 12 residues. The CDR3, as DNA: TGTGCCTGGAGGCCCTACGACTACGAGCAGTACTTC. This codes for CAWRPYDYEQYF.

In its sample, this clonotype was seen a few times. V usage is TRBV29-1 and J usage is TRBJ1-4; D not resolved. The CDR3 loop spans 13 amino acids. Trimming shortened V by 5 bases and J by 4 bases, and 11 bases separated the two germline ends. CDR1 SQVTM and CDR2 ANQGSEA come from the germline V gene. The CDR3 sequence is CSVSDPVNEKLFF. CDR3 nucleotide sequence: TGCAGCGTTTCCGACCCGGTTAATGAAAAACTGTTTTTT.

This chain connects TRBV7-9 to TRBJ2-3; 11 bases align to TRBD2. V was pared by 7 bases and J by 2 bases, with 5 bases of the junction left unmatched. CDR1 and CDR2 from the germline V gene are SEHNR and FQNEAQ (reference sequence). The CDR3 runs 15 residues. CDR3 protein: CASTDSGGATDTQYF. CDR3 coding DNA: TGTGCCAGCACCGATAGCGGGGGGGCCACAGATACGCAGTATTTT. Variable domain in full (rest from reference TRBV7-9 and TRBJ2-3): DTGVSQNPRHKITKRGQNVTFRCDPISEHNRLYWYRQTLGQGPEFLTYFQNEAQLEKSRLLSDRFSAERPKGSFSTLEIQRTEQGDSAMYLCASTDSGGATDTQYFGPGTRLTVL.

Note on this clonotype: At one of its ends the junction is not consistent with the germline gene, which may arise from a read error. The V call is TRBV5-1, the J call TRBJ2-2; D is undetermined. The CDR3 has 15 residues. Germline CDR1 is SGHRS and CDR2 is YFSETQ. In nucleotides, the CDR3 is TGCGCCAGCAGTTTGGTGGTAGGGAACACCGGGGAGCTGTTTTTT. It specifies CASSLVVGNTGELFF.

Ten or more counts support this clonotype. This sequence joins TRBV5-1 and TRBJ2-1; D gene unclear. The CDR3 extends over 12 amino acids. Deletions cut 1 base from V and 9 bases from J, with 8 bases between. In germline, CDR1 is SGHRS, CDR2 YFSETQ. CDR3 sequence: CASSLPPGEQFF. CDR3 DNA sequence: TGCGCCAGCAGCTTGCCTCCGGGTGAGCAGTTCTTC.

This clonotype showed up many times. V is TRBV7-9 and J is TRBJ2-2; 7 bases map to TRBD1. J was trimmed by 2 bases and V by 5 bases; bases with no gene match: 5. Germline V gene data show CDR1 as SEHNR and CDR2 as FQNEAQ (reference sequence). CDR3 length equals 15 residues. This CDR3 is CASSPRDRNTGELFF. CDR3 sequence (DNA): TGTGCCAGCAGCCCTAGGGACAGAAACACCGGGGAGCTGTTTTTT. The full variable domain, completed using reference TRBV7-9 and TRBJ2-2, is DTGVSQNPRHKITKRGQNVTFRCDPISEHNRLYWYRQTLGQGPEFLTYFQNEAQLEKSRLLSDRFSAERPKGSFSTLEIQRTEQGDSAMYLCASSPRDRNTGELFFGEGSRLTVL.